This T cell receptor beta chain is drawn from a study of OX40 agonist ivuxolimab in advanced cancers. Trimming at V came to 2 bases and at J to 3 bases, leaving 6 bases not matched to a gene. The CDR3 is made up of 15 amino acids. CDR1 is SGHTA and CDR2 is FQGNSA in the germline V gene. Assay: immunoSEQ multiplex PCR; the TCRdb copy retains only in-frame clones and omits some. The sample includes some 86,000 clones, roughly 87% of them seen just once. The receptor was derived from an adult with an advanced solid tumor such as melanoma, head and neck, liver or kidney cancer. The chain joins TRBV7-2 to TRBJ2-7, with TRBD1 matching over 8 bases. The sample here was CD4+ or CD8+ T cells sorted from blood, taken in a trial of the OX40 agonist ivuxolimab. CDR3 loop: CASSLPRTGFYEQYF. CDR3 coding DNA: TGTGCCAGCAGCTTACCGCGGACAGGGTTCTACGAGCAGTACTTC.